A selection of T cell receptor beta chains follows, all from one sample in a study of metastatic and nonmetastatic thyroid tumors. MiXCR reprocessed the PCR reads for TCRdb. The sample holds about 23,000 clones; around 21% are singletons and the top ten take 6% to 9.5%. Sequencing was carried out using blood. The receptors here all came from a female donor with papillary thyroid cancer or a benign thyroid nodule (not recorded which). Some clones in this sample may be carry-over from other donors' samples. Each CDR3 is given with its conserved first and last residue. D genes are given only for firm matches. Clone size is not always given. Where it is, it says once, few, many or a class for expanded clones.

cdr3_aa: CASSTRRWLAGFYDTQYF; cdr3_nt: TGTGCCAGCAGTACTCGGCGGTGGCTAGCGGGATTCTATGATACCCAGTACTTC; clone_size: -; v_call: TRBV12-3/TRBV12-4; j_call: TRBJ2-7; d_call: TRBD2
cdr3_aa: CATKSPLRWTDLPGSGYTF; cdr3_nt: TGTGCCACGAAAAGCCCCCTGAGGTGGACAGATTTACCAGGTTCTGGCTACACCTTC; clone_size: once; v_call: TRBV19; j_call: TRBJ1-2; d_call: -
cdr3_aa: CASSVYRWYEQYF; cdr3_nt: TGTGCCAGCAGTGTTTACAGGTGGTATGAGCAGTACTTC; clone_size: -; v_call: TRBV6-1; j_call: TRBJ2-7; d_call: -
cdr3_aa: CASSEGTAYDRYF; cdr3_nt: TGTGCCAGCAGTGAGGGCACAGCCTACGATCGGTACTTC; clone_size: few; v_call: TRBV12-3/TRBV12-4; j_call: TRBJ2-7; d_call: -
cdr3_aa: CSARTGLTYGYTF; cdr3_nt: TGCAGTGCTAGGACGGGGCTTACGTATGGCTACACCTTC; clone_size: -; v_call: TRBV20-1; j_call: TRBJ1-2; d_call: -
cdr3_aa: CACRTGSNEKLFF; cdr3_nt: TGTGCCTGCCGGACAGGGTCTAATGAAAAACTGTTTTTT; clone_size: -; v_call: TRBV30; j_call: TRBJ1-4; d_call: TRBD1
cdr3_aa: CASNDRATEQFF; cdr3_nt: TGTGCCAGTAATGACAGGGCCACTGAGCAGTTCTTC; clone_size: many; v_call: TRBV19; j_call: TRBJ2-1; d_call: TRBD1
cdr3_aa: CSVTLTTGELFF; cdr3_nt: TGCAGTGTCACACTGACCACCGGGGAGCTGTTTTTT; clone_size: many; v_call: TRBV20-1; j_call: TRBJ2-2; d_call: -
cdr3_aa: CASTGHTDTQYF; cdr3_nt: TGTGCCAGCACGGGCCACACAGATACGCAGTATTTT; clone_size: many; v_call: TRBV6-1; j_call: TRBJ2-3; d_call: -
cdr3_aa: CSVKTGNEQFF; cdr3_nt: TGCAGCGTTAAGACAGGGAATGAGCAGTTCTTC; clone_size: many; v_call: TRBV29-1; j_call: TRBJ2-1; d_call: TRBD1
cdr3_aa: CASSPGTGVEKLFF; cdr3_nt: TGTGCCAGCTCACCAGGGACAGGGGTAGAAAAACTGTTTTTT; clone_size: many; v_call: TRBV18; j_call: TRBJ1-4; d_call: TRBD1
cdr3_aa: CANTTGQSRGYTF; cdr3_nt: TGTGCCAACACCACGGGACAGTCTAGAGGCTACACCTTC; clone_size: few; v_call: TRBV12-3/TRBV12-4; j_call: TRBJ1-2; d_call: TRBD1
cdr3_aa: CASSTQRSQHF; cdr3_nt: TGTGCCAGCAGTACACAGCGGTCCCAGCATTTT; clone_size: many; v_call: TRBV6-1; j_call: TRBJ1-5; d_call: -
cdr3_aa: CASSLVFEADSYEQYF; cdr3_nt: TGTGCCAGCAGTTTAGTTTTCGAAGCGGACTCCTACGAGCAGTACTTC; clone_size: medium-sized; v_call: TRBV28; j_call: TRBJ2-7; d_call: -
cdr3_aa: CASSQTSVTDTQYF; cdr3_nt: TGTGCCAGCAGCCAAACTAGCGTCACAGATACGCAGTATTTT; clone_size: many; v_call: TRBV14; j_call: TRBJ2-3; d_call: TRBD2
cdr3_aa: CASSIPGAPGANVLTF; cdr3_nt: TGTGCCAGCAGTATTCCTGGGGCCCCTGGGGCCAACGTCCTGACTTTC; clone_size: many; v_call: TRBV28; j_call: TRBJ2-6; d_call: -
cdr3_aa: CASRDRLAGNYGYTF; cdr3_nt: TGTGCCAGCAGGGACAGATTGGCTGGAAACTATGGCTACACCTTC; clone_size: many; v_call: TRBV2; j_call: TRBJ1-2; d_call: -
cdr3_aa: CAISESIGLNGYTF; cdr3_nt: TGTGCCATCAGTGAGTCAATAGGGTTAAATGGCTACACCTTC; clone_size: many; v_call: TRBV10-3; j_call: TRBJ1-2; d_call: -
cdr3_aa: CASSSTLAAANTGELFF; cdr3_nt: TGTGCCAGCAGCTCTACCTTAGCGGCAGCGAACACCGGGGAGCTGTTTTTT; clone_size: -; v_call: TRBV7-3; j_call: TRBJ2-2; d_call: -
cdr3_aa: CASSFSPPGTTNEQFF; cdr3_nt: TGTGCCAGCAGTTTTTCACCCCCCGGGACTACCAATGAGCAGTTCTTC; clone_size: many; v_call: TRBV27; j_call: TRBJ2-1; d_call: TRBD2
cdr3_aa: CASSEVVSGGAIGQYF; cdr3_nt: TGTGCCAGCAGCGAAGTGGTTAGCGGGGGGGCCATAGGCCAGTACTTC; clone_size: medium-sized; v_call: TRBV6-2/TRBV6-3; j_call: TRBJ2-5; d_call: TRBD2
cdr3_aa: CATSRRDSSNQPQHF; cdr3_nt: TGTGCCACCAGCAGACGCGACAGTAGCAATCAGCCGCAGCATTTT; clone_size: -; v_call: TRBV12-3/TRBV12-4; j_call: TRBJ1-5; d_call: -
cdr3_aa: CASSYSPGQRTGELFF; cdr3_nt: TGTGCCAGCAGTTATTCGCCGGGACAGCGCACCGGGGAGCTGTTTTTT; clone_size: medium-sized; v_call: TRBV6-6; j_call: TRBJ2-2; d_call: TRBD1
cdr3_aa: CASSPTGEGSYEQYF; cdr3_nt: TGTGCCAGCAGCCCGACAGGGGAAGGCTCCTACGAGCAGTACTTC; clone_size: medium-sized; v_call: TRBV6-1; j_call: TRBJ2-7; d_call: TRBD1
cdr3_aa: CASAGTGNNSPLHF; cdr3_nt: TGCGCCAGTGCCGGGACAGGGAACAATTCACCCCTCCACTTT; clone_size: many; v_call: TRBV5-1; j_call: TRBJ1-6; d_call: TRBD1
cdr3_aa: CASAGLTGFLETQYF; cdr3_nt: TGTGCCAGCGCGGGTTTAACAGGATTTCTGGAGACCCAGTACTTC; clone_size: many; v_call: TRBV28; j_call: TRBJ2-5; d_call: -
cdr3_aa: CASSETGVLPLNTEAFF; cdr3_nt: TGTGCCAGCAGCGAAACGGGGGTGCTTCCATTGAACACTGAAGCTTTCTTT; clone_size: many; v_call: TRBV4-2; j_call: TRBJ1-1; d_call: -
cdr3_aa: CASRLTGDNQPQHF; cdr3_nt: TGTGCCAGCAGGTTAACAGGGGACAATCAGCCCCAGCATTTT; clone_size: many; v_call: TRBV28; j_call: TRBJ1-5; d_call: TRBD1
cdr3_aa: CASSSNRGRKDTQYF; cdr3_nt: TGTGCCAGCAGCTCAAACAGGGGGCGGAAAGATACGCAGTATTTT; clone_size: many; v_call: TRBV11-2; j_call: TRBJ2-3; d_call: TRBD1
cdr3_aa: CASSSSENTGELFF; cdr3_nt: TGTGCCAGCTCGTCGTCCGAGAACACCGGGGAGCTGTTTTTT; clone_size: few; v_call: TRBV6-4; j_call: TRBJ2-2; d_call: -
cdr3_aa: CASSPADTNEKLFF; cdr3_nt: TGCGCCAGCAGCCCGGCAGACACTAATGAAAAACTGTTTTTT; clone_size: many; v_call: TRBV4-1; j_call: TRBJ1-4; d_call: -
cdr3_aa: CASSESPSDTQYF; cdr3_nt: TGCGCCAGCAGTGAGTCGCCGTCAGATACGCAGTATTTT; clone_size: many; v_call: TRBV10-1; j_call: TRBJ2-3; d_call: -
cdr3_aa: CASSSTGSMSTEAFF; cdr3_nt: TGCGCCAGCAGCTCCACAGGGAGTATGAGCACTGAAGCTTTCTTT; clone_size: many; v_call: TRBV7-6; j_call: TRBJ1-1; d_call: -
cdr3_aa: CASSSDGSYEQYF; cdr3_nt: TGTGCTAGCAGCTCAGACGGCTCCTACGAGCAGTACTTC; clone_size: -; v_call: TRBV7-7; j_call: TRBJ2-7; d_call: -
cdr3_aa: CATSREAPGVYYEQYF; cdr3_nt: TGTGCCACCAGCAGAGAGGCTCCAGGGGTTTACTACGAGCAGTACTTC; clone_size: medium-sized; v_call: TRBV15; j_call: TRBJ2-7; d_call: -
cdr3_aa: CASSSLAGGFTEAFF; cdr3_nt: TGTGCCAGCAGCTCCCTAGCAGGGGGCTTCACTGAAGCTTTCTTT; clone_size: many; v_call: TRBV7-8; j_call: TRBJ1-1; d_call: TRBD1
cdr3_aa: CASSLEVRYEQFF; cdr3_nt: TGTGCCAGCAGCTTAGAGGTGCGGTATGAGCAGTTCTTC; clone_size: many; v_call: TRBV7-6; j_call: TRBJ2-1; d_call: -
cdr3_aa: CASSFPNYQPQQF; cdr3_nt: TGTGCCAGCAGTTTCCCAAATTATCAGCCCCAGCAGTTC; clone_size: -; v_call: TRBV28; j_call: TRBJ1-5; d_call: -
cdr3_aa: CASSPLAVKGETQYF; cdr3_nt: TGTGCCAGCTCACCACTAGCGGTCAAGGGAGAGACCCAGTACTTC; clone_size: -; v_call: TRBV18; j_call: TRBJ2-5; d_call: -
cdr3_aa: CATSPVDQHQHF; cdr3_nt: TGTGCCACCAGTCCAGTGGATCAGCACCAGCATTTT; clone_size: -; v_call: TRBV24-1; j_call: TRBJ1-5; d_call: -
cdr3_aa: CASSTRTAGTTGELIF; cdr3_nt: TGCGCCAGCAGCACTAGGACGGCCGGAACAACCGGGGAGCTGATTTTT; clone_size: -; v_call: TRBV5-1; j_call: TRBJ2-2; d_call: -
cdr3_aa: CASSRNPAQYTQYF; cdr3_nt: TGTGCCAGTAGTAGGAACCCGGCCCAATATACCCAGTACTTC; clone_size: -; v_call: TRBV19; j_call: TRBJ2-5; d_call: -
cdr3_aa: CSAETSGVYEQYF; cdr3_nt: TGCAGTGCCGAAACCAGCGGGGTCTACGAGCAGTACTTC; clone_size: medium-sized; v_call: TRBV20-1; j_call: TRBJ2-7; d_call: TRBD2
cdr3_aa: CASSRLAGVGEQYF; cdr3_nt: TGTGCCAGCAGTCGATTAGCGGGAGTAGGCGAGCAGTACTTC; clone_size: medium-sized; v_call: TRBV6-1; j_call: TRBJ2-7; d_call: TRBD2